The rows below give T cell receptor beta chains drawn from one sample of a study of technical replicates of blood from a few donors. Measured with immunoSEQ multiplex PCR; TCRdb has only the in-frame clones, and not every one. The sample holds some 76,000 clones; approximately 94% are singletons and the top ten take 0.3% to 0.45%. The sample taken for sequencing was T cells isolated from PBMCs. All receptors come from a human donor in good health. Both conserved end residues are part of each CDR3. Each record gives: D gene, V gene, J gene, clone size, CDR3 length, CDR3 protein, CDR3 DNA. The D gene is left open where the match is weak. Not all rows give a size; the values are once, few, many and, for expanded clones, a class.

.	TRBV6-4	TRBJ1-1	.	16	CASRTSAGAPIAEAFF	TGTGCCAGCAGGACCAGTGCAGGGGCCCCTATCGCTGAAGCTTTCTTT
.	TRBV9	TRBJ2-2	.	16	CASSPLAPANTGELFF	TGTGCCAGCAGCCCACTAGCCCCAGCTAACACCGGGGAGCTGTTTTTT
TRBD1	TRBV5-1	TRBJ1-1	.	14	CASSLGDRATEAFF	TGCGCCAGCAGCTTGGGTGACAGGGCCACTGAAGCTTTCTTT
.	TRBV28	TRBJ1-1	.	13	CASSRNTGTEAFF	TGTGCCAGCAGCCGGAACACGGGAACTGAAGCTTTCTTT
.	TRBV18	TRBJ1-5	once	13	CASSPAANQPQHF	TGTGCCAGCTCACCAGCGGCGAATCAGCCCCAGCATTTT
TRBD1	TRBV4-3	TRBJ1-3	few	16	CASSQVQGAEGNTIYF	TGCGCCAGCAGCCAAGTGCAGGGGGCGGAAGGAAACACCATATATTTT
TRBD2	TRBV27	TRBJ2-3	.	15	CASNKLAGSTDTQYF	TGTGCCAGCAATAAACTAGCGGGAAGCACAGATACGCAGTATTTT
TRBD1	TRBV30	TRBJ1-1	.	13	CALRTGVNTEAFF	TGTGCCCTCAGAACAGGGGTGAACACTGAAGCTTTCTTT
.	TRBV7-2	TRBJ2-5	once	14	CASSLVPGKETQYF	TGTGCCAGCAGCTTAGTTCCAGGCAAAGAGACCCAGTACTTC
TRBD1	TRBV28	TRBJ2-7	.	12	CASNDRVYEQYF	TGTGCCAGCAATGACAGGGTGTACGAGCAGTACTTC
.	TRBV5-6	TRBJ2-2	.	11	CASSLQGELFF	TGTGCCAGCAGCTTGCAAGGGGAGCTGTTTTTT
.	TRBV27	TRBJ1-1	.	12	CASSLFPTEAFF	TGTGCCAGCAGCTTATTCCCAACTGAAGCTTTCTTT
TRBD2	TRBV5-4	TRBJ2-3	.	16	CASSEGLAGVTDTQYF	TGTGCCAGCAGCGAGGGACTAGCGGGAGTCACAGATACGCAGTATTTT
TRBD2	TRBV2	TRBJ2-3	.	16	CARVSSLAGVRDTQYF	TGTGCCAGGGTTTCCTCTCTAGCGGGAGTAAGAGATACGCAGTATTTT
TRBD2	TRBV5-4	TRBJ2-7	.	16	CASSENIAGGPNEQYF	TGTGCCAGCAGCGAGAACATAGCGGGAGGGCCGAACGAGCAGTACTTC